This entry lists 6 T cell receptor beta chains sequenced from one sample in a study of T-cell reconstitution after alpha-beta-depleted transplantation in children. This sample's TCRbeta library carried unique molecular identifier barcodes. TCRdb re-derived calls from the PCR reads in MiXCR, one entry per CDR3 protein. The sample has about 400,000 distinct CDR3 sequences, roughly 21% seen once. Source: PBMCs from the stem cell graft donor, taken from the stem cell graft. The receptors shown here come from a human donor who donated a stem cell graft to a child with acute myeloid leukemia.

This clonotype was counted a few times. V is TRBV5-5 and J is TRBJ2-7, with D tentatively TRBD1 or TRBD2 (5 bases each). The CDR3 is 15 residues long. V was shortened by 1 base and J by 5 bases, with 16 bases between the two germline ends. The V gene's germline CDR1 is SGHKS and CDR2 YYEKEE (reference sequence). In nucleotides, the CDR3 is TGTGCCAGCAGCTTGTACACGGCAGGGAGTAACGAGCAGTACTTC. Protein product: CASSLYTAGSNEQYF.

This chain connects TRBV12-3 or TRBV12-4 to TRBJ2-3; 10 positions agree with TRBD1. The CDR3 extends over 16 amino acids. J lost 0 bases, V lost 4 bases, and 4 bases had no gene match. The CDR3 nucleotides read TGTGCCAGCAGTTCTCGGGACAGGGGAAGCACAGATACGCAGTATTTT. Encoded protein: CASSSRDRGSTDTQYF.

This rearrangement joins TRBV29-1 to TRBJ1-2; D not certain. The CDR3 has 10 amino acids. V was shortened by 6 bases and J by 5 bases, with 7 bases between the two germline ends. CDR1 and CDR2 from the germline V gene are SQVTM and ANQGSEA. The DNA of the CDR3 is TGCAGCGTACTCTCATATGGCTACACCTTC. It is translated as CSVLSYGYTF.

This clonotype was counted a few times. The chain combines TRBV12-3 or TRBV12-4 with TRBJ1-1; D gene uncertain. The CDR3 totals 14 residues. V was pared by 2 bases and J by 2 bases, with 9 bases between. CDR3 in DNA: TGTGCCAGCAGTTTAACTCCACCCAACACTGAAGCTTTCTTT. Encoded protein: CASSLTPPNTEAFF.

This clonotype has only a few counts. The chain couples TRBV7-2 to TRBJ2-3; tentative D call: TRBD2 (7 bases). V was pared by 8 bases and J by 6 bases, with 15 bases between. This CDR3 contains 13 residues. CDR1 is SGHTA, CDR2 FQGNSA, per germline. This CDR3 is CASGGRGTDTQYF. The CDR3 coding sequence is TGTGCCAGCGGGGGGAGGGGGACGGATACGCAGTATTTT.

With regard to this clonotype: The junction does not match germline at one end; this may be a read error. The chain couples TRBV15 to TRBJ2-3, with D maybe TRBD2 (6 bases). There are 13 residues in the CDR3. CDR1 is LNHNV, CDR2 YYDKDF, per germline (reference sequence). DNA for the CDR3: TGTGCCACCCAGGAGGGGACCACAGATGCGCAGTATTTT. Translating gives CATQEGTTDAQYF.